A single sample is the source of the 28 T cell receptor beta chains below, sequenced in a study of read filtering for tumor transcriptome and immune sequencing. From approximately 400 ng of RNA, a library with molecular barcoded alpha/delta and beta/gamma adaptors was made. TCRdb processed the reads anew with MiXCR; each CDR3 protein has one entry. The sample records 75,000 to 95,000 distinct CDR3 sequences, roughly an eighth being singletons. Sequenced sample: a population of CD138-negative cells sorted from bone marrow. The receptors here all came from a donor over 35 with multiple myeloma.

Turning to this clonotype: One base away lies a much larger clone, so this may be a sequencing read error. The CDR3 nucleotides read TGTGCCAGCAGCTTGAGCCTAGCGGTAGCGTGGCAGTTCTTC. Amino acids: CASSLSLAVAWQFF. The V gene is TRBV5-5, the J gene TRBJ2-1; TRBD2 agrees at 7 bases. The CDR3 totals 14 residues. Germline CDR1 and CDR2: SGHKS and YYEKEE (reference sequence). Trimming at V came to 1 base and at J to 12 bases, leaving 10 bases not matched to a gene.

A note on this clonotype: A much larger clone lies a single base off, so this may be a read error. This sequence joins TRBV20-1 and TRBJ2-3, with unresolved D. Between the trimmed V and J ends, which lost 1 base and 5 bases, there was a span of 4 bases. Germline V lookup: CDR1 DFQATT, CDR2 SNEGSKA (reference sequence). This CDR3 contains 11 residues. The CDR3 nucleotides are TGCAGTGCTAGAGCGGGAGATACGCAGTATTTT. Translating it yields CSARAGDTQYF.

This clonotype was seen many times. The genes are TRBV5-1 and TRBJ2-1; D remains unclear. V gave up 0 bases and J gave up 7 bases, with 5 bases separating them. CDR1 is SGHRS and CDR2 is YFSETQ in the germline V gene. The CDR3 is 12 amino acids. The DNA for the CDR3 is TGCGCCAGCAGCTTGGTAGAGAATGAGCAGTTCTTC. This codes for CASSLVENEQFF.

Remarks on this clonotype: This may arise from a read error, as a much more abundant clone is one base away. The conserved phenylalanine or tryptophan is not found at the CDR3 terminus, so this likely reflects a read error. V gene TRBV12-3 or TRBV12-4 combines with J gene TRBJ2-1; D is unresolved. V lost 2 bases and J 6 bases, leaving 5 bases between the germline ends. The CDR3 spans 12 residues. The CDR3 region is CASSLPLNEQFS. CDR3 DNA sequence: TGTGCCAGCAGTTTACCCCTCAATGAGCAGTTCTCC.

This clonotype came up many times. The V gene is TRBV7-9, the J gene TRBJ1-1, with D possibly TRBD1 on 5 matching bases. V dropped 2 bases and J dropped 9 bases, with 16 bases sitting between them. The CDR3 covers 14 residues. Germline CDR1 reads SEHNR; CDR2 reads FQNEAQ (reference sequence). The CDR3 sequence: CASSLTGGGGKAFF. CDR3 sequence (DNA): TGTGCCAGCAGCTTAACGGGGGGGGGAGGAAAAGCTTTCTTT.

This clonotype turned up a few times. This chain uses TRBV12-3 or TRBV12-4 with TRBJ1-2; TRBD1 aligns across 12 bases. There are 14 residues in the CDR3. V trimming: 6 bases; J trimming: 3 bases; junction bases outside the gene matches: 2. Here the CDR3 reads CASRGQGADYGYTF. The CDR3 coding sequence is TGTGCCAGCAGGGGACAGGGGGCTGACTATGGCTACACCTTC.

This clonotype was detected ten times or more. V is TRBV24-1 and J is TRBJ2-4; D is unclear. V was pared by 5 bases and J by 5 bases, with 12 bases between. The CDR3 covers 14 residues. The V gene's germline CDR1 is KGHDR and CDR2 SFDVKD. The CDR3, as DNA: TGTGCCACCAGTGGGGCCGGGTTTGAAAACATTCAGTACTTC. Protein product: CATSGAGFENIQYF.

In its sample, this clonotype was seen many times. This chain connects TRBV19 to TRBJ2-2; D is unclear. CDR3 length: 14 amino acids. Germline loops: CDR1 LNHDA, CDR2 SQIVND (reference sequence). Trimming took 4 bases from V and 6 from J, leaving 12 bases between them. This CDR3 is CASSKLAGSGELFF. CDR3 nucleotide sequence: TGTGCCAGTAGTAAGCTTGCCGGGTCCGGGGAGCTGTTTTTT.

This clonotype was detected many times. Being one base from a much bigger clone, this may be a read error. DNA for the CDR3: TGTGCCAGCAGCCCTGGGACTAGCGGGAGTCCGCAGTCCTTC. It is translated as CASSPGTSGSPQSF. V usage is TRBV14 and J usage is TRBJ2-1, with 14 bases identical to TRBD2. The V gene's germline CDR1 is SGHDN and CDR2 FVKESK. This CDR3 has 14 residues. The variable domain in full, completed from reference TRBV14 and TRBJ2-1, reads EAGVTQFPSHSVIEKGQTVTLRCDPISGHDNLYWYRRVMGKEIKFLLHFVKESKQDESGMPNNRFLAERTGGTYSTLKVQPAELEDSGVYFCASSPGTSGSPQSFGPGTRLTVL.

This clonotype came up a few times. One base separates it from a far larger clone, so it is likely a read error. The chain has TRBV6-1 and TRBJ2-1, with D unclear. Germline V lookup: CDR1 MNHNS, CDR2 SASEGT. The CDR3 consists of 13 residues. CDR3 in amino acids: CVSSSLWANEQFF. CDR3 in DNA: TGTGTCAGCAGTTCCCTGTGGGCCAATGAGCAGTTCTTC.

At least ten counts were recorded for this clonotype. The chain carries TRBV5-1 and TRBJ2-2; 13 bases fit TRBD2. V lost 2 bases to trimming and J lost 0 bases; unmatched junction nucleotides: 4. The CDR3 has 18 amino acids. Germline lookup yields CDR1 SGHRS and CDR2 YFSETQ. CDR3 in amino acids: CASSLGTSGNANTGELFF. As DNA, the CDR3 is TGCGCCAGCAGCTTAGGGACTAGCGGGAACGCGAACACCGGGGAGCTGTTTTTT. Drawing the rest from reference TRBV5-1 and TRBJ2-2, the complete variable domain is KAGVTQTPRYLIKTRGQQVTLSCSPISGHRSVSWYQQTPGQGLQFLFEYFSETQRNKGNFPGRFSGRQFSNSRSEMNVSTLELGDSALYLCASSLGTSGNANTGELFFGEGSRLTVL.

The chain joins TRBV5-1 to TRBJ2-7; D not certain. The CDR3 extends over 14 amino acids. Germline V CDR1 and CDR2: SGHRS, YFSETQ. V was pared by 7 bases and J by 0 bases, with 14 bases between. CDR3 DNA: TGCGCCAGCGCACACCCGGGTAGCTCCTACGAGCAGTACTTC. This translates into CASAHPGSSYEQYF.

This clonotype was detected a few times. This chain connects TRBV5-1 to TRBJ2-5, with 11 bases matching TRBD1. The junction had 4 bases not matched to a gene; V was cut back by 4 bases and J by 5 bases. Germline V gene lookup returns CDR1 SGHRS and CDR2 YFSETQ. This CDR3 comprises 14 residues. This CDR3 reads CASSPDRGQETQYF. The DNA for the CDR3 is TGCGCCAGCAGCCCGGACAGGGGGCAGGAGACCCAGTACTTC.

This clonotype was recorded many times. The chain employs TRBV2 and TRBJ2-1; possible D gene TRBD1, 6 bases. Germline CDR1 and CDR2: SNHLY and FYNNEI. The CDR3 runs 15 residues. V was shortened by 9 bases and J by 1 base, with 16 bases between the two germline ends. CDR3 in DNA: TGTGCCAGGGGGGCCCGAGGGAGATCCTACAATGAGCAGTTCTTC. Encoded protein: CARGARGRSYNEQFF.

This clonotype came up many times. The V call is TRBV12-3 or TRBV12-4, the J call TRBJ2-5; TRBD2 matches at 11 bases. This CDR3 has 17 amino acids. V gave up 1 base and J gave up 5 bases; unmatched junction bases: 9. The CDR3 nucleotides read TGTGCCAGCAGTTTAGAGTCACTAGCGGGAGTCCCCGAGACCCAGTACTTC. Protein: CASSLESLAGVPETQYF.

V usage is TRBV12-3 or TRBV12-4 and J usage is TRBJ2-1; 13 nucleotides line up with TRBD2. The CDR3 covers 18 residues. The V and J ends lost 7 bases and 0 bases, in that order; junction bases with no gene match: 9. The CDR3 loop is CASTPPGLAGSSYNEQFF. DNA of the CDR3: TGTGCCAGCACTCCCCCGGGACTAGCGGGAAGCTCCTACAATGAGCAGTTCTTC.

This clonotype was seen many times. The CDR3 region is CASSEMRLNTEAFF. The CDR3 bases are TGTGCCAGCAGTGAAATGAGATTGAACACTGAAGCTTTCTTT. This sequence joins TRBV6-1 and TRBJ1-1; no reliable D call. Germline values: CDR1 MNHNS, CDR2 SASEGT. This CDR3 region has 14 residues. V lost 2 bases and J 0 bases, leaving 7 bases between the germline ends.

This clonotype was recorded at least ten times. In DNA form, the CDR3 reads TGCGCCAGTGGACGGGGAACAGATACGCAGTATTTT. Its translation: CASGRGTDTQYF. V is TRBV10-2 and J is TRBJ2-3; D is perhaps TRBD2 (5 bases). Germline values: CDR1 WSHSY, CDR2 SAAADI. The CDR3 is made up of 12 amino acids. V lost 9 bases, J lost 3 bases, and 10 bases lay in between.

The genes are TRBV7-9 and TRBJ2-2; D gene uncertain. The CDR3 is 15 amino acids. V was pared by 7 bases and J by 4 bases, with 16 bases between. Germline V lookup: CDR1 SEHNR, CDR2 FQNEAQ (reference sequence). The CDR3 is CASIPDGRSTGELFF. The CDR3 nucleotides are TGTGCCAGCATTCCAGACGGTCGTAGCACCGGGGAGCTGTTTTTT.

This clonotype was picked up many times. The chain is built from TRBV25-1 and TRBJ2-7; 14 bases agree with TRBD2. The length of the CDR3 is 20 residues. V trimming: 3 bases; J trimming: 3 bases; junction bases outside the gene matches: 16. The germline V gene has CDR1 MGHDK and CDR2 SYGVNS. The CDR3 DNA sequence: TGTGCCAGCAGTGACCCCGCCGGGACTAGCGGGAGACTCGGTAACTACGAGCAGTACTTC. This gives the protein CASSDPAGTSGRLGNYEQYF.

This clonotype was seen many times. The chain has TRBV24-1 and TRBJ2-5; unclear D gene. Trimming removed 2 bases at V and 0 bases at J, with 12 bases between. Germline V gene sequence: CDR1 KGHDR, CDR2 SFDVKD. The CDR3 is made up of 16 amino acids. The CDR3 reads CATSDSDFRDQETQYF. CDR3 coding DNA: TGTGCCACCAGTGATTCGGATTTCCGGGACCAAGAGACCCAGTACTTC.

A remark on this clonotype: It may be a read error: a sequence one base away is much more abundant. The rearrangement uses TRBV6-5 and TRBJ1-1; tentative D call: TRBD1 (5 bases). Germline CDR1 is MNHEY and CDR2 is SVGAGI. The CDR3 has 15 residues. The CDR3 DNA reads as TGTGCCAGCAGGCCCCCCCCGGGGGTGAACATTGAAGCTTTCTTT. Encoded protein: CASRPPPGVNIEAFF.

This clonotype was seen ten or more times. The chain links TRBV7-2 to TRBJ1-2, with 10 bases aligning to TRBD1. Losses at the gene ends were 5 bases for V and 7 bases for J; bases not matched to a gene: 10. The CDR3 runs 15 residues. Germline V gene sequence: CDR1 SGHTA, CDR2 FQGNSA. The CDR3 sequence is CASSTLTGGFSGYTF. CDR3 DNA sequence: TGTGCCAGCAGCACTCTGACAGGGGGCTTCTCTGGCTACACCTTC.

This clonotype was seen more than once but under ten times. The CDR3 DNA sequence: TGTGCCAGCAGCTTCCCCTATAGCAATCAGCCCCAGCATTTT. It encodes CASSFPYSNQPQHF. The rearrangement links TRBV7-2 to TRBJ1-5; D is ambiguous. This CDR3 is 14 amino acids long. The germline V gene encodes CDR1 SGHTA and CDR2 FQGNSA. The germline V and J ends were trimmed by 3 bases and 0 bases, with 6 bases remaining between them.

This clonotype turned up a few times. This may stem from a read error, because a much larger clone lies one nucleotide away. This chain links TRBV20-1 with TRBJ1-5, with 9 bases identical to TRBD1. This CDR3 region has 17 residues. Looked up from germline, CDR1 is DFQATT and CDR2 is SNEGSKA (reference sequence). CDR3 in amino acids: CGATGQGGQYSNQPQHF. CDR3 DNA sequence: TGCGGTGCTACGGGACAGGGAGGACAGTATAGCAATCAGCCCCAGCATTTT.

This clonotype showed up many times. J is TRBJ1-2 and V is TRBV7-2, with 7 bases identical to TRBD1. With V trimmed by 5 bases and J by 4 bases, 7 bases remained unmatched. Germline V lookup: CDR1 SGHTA, CDR2 FQGNSA. CDR3 size: 14 residues. CDR3 amino acids: CASSQGTAFYGYTF. CDR3 bases: TGTGCCAGCAGCCAAGGGACAGCGTTCTATGGCTACACCTTC.

In this sample, this clonotype turned up many times. CDR3 sequence (DNA): TGTGCCAGCAGGAAAGGACAGGGGGGGGAGCAGTACTTC. Amino acids: CASRKGQGGEQYF. The gene calls are TRBV6-2 or TRBV6-3 and TRBJ2-7, with 10 bases lining up with TRBD1. The junction had 6 bases not matched to a gene; V was cut back by 6 bases and J by 7 bases. Germline CDR1 reads MNHEY; CDR2 reads SVGEGT. The CDR3 contains 13 residues.

This clonotype was counted ten times or more. The chain carries TRBV7-9 and TRBJ2-2; D remains unclear. The germline V gene encodes CDR1 SEHNR and CDR2 FQNEAQ (reference sequence). CDR3 length equals 14 residues. V was cut by 5 bases and J by 0 bases, with 7 bases left in between. For the CDR3, the DNA is TGTGCCAGCAGCCCAATACCGAACACCGGGGAGCTGTTTTTT. It specifies CASSPIPNTGELFF.